A selection of T cell receptor beta chains follows, all from one sample in a study of Graves' ophthalmopathy and Graves' hyperthyroidism. One entry per CDR3 protein results from TCRdb running MiXCR on the multiplex PCR reads. Among 400,000 to 450,000 distinct CDR3 sequences listed, more than 20% were seen once. The sample was peripheral blood. All receptors come from a young woman with stable Graves' hyperthyroidism. The conserved cysteine and the conserved F or W are not part of the CDR3 here. Fields, in order: J gene, clone size, V gene, CDR3 protein. Rows may omit the clone size; those that give it use once, few, many or a size class.

TRBJ1-1 few TRBV27 ASSGGELSNTEAF
TRBJ2-5 few TRBV27 ASRNDPGGRETQY
TRBJ1-2 many TRBV12-5 ASVRGGLGGYT
TRBJ1-2 - TRBV7-9 ASSLTGNGYP
TRBJ2-7 many TRBV20-1 SAGQRTYEQY
TRBJ2-2 many TRBV6-5 ASSHGTGGAGELF
TRBJ2-2 many TRBV12-3/TRBV12-4 ASSPIQGVAGELF
TRBJ2-7 - TRBV3-1 ASSQVSQLYEQY
TRBJ1-1 many TRBV12-3/TRBV12-4 ASSLGGVDTEAF
TRBJ1-1 many TRBV27 ASRGGGGTTEAF
TRBJ1-1 many TRBV6-2/TRBV6-3 ASSYSQGGTEAF